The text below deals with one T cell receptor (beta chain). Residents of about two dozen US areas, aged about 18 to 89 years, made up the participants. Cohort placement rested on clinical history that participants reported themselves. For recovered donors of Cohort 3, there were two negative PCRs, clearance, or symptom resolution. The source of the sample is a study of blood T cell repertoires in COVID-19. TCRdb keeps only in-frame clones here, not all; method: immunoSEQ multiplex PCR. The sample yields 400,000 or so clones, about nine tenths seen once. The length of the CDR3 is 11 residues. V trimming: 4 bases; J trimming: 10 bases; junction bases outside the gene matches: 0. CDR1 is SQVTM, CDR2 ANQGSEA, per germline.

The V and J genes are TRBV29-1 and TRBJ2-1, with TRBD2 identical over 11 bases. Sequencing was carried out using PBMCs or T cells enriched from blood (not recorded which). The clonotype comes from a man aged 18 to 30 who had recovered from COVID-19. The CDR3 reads CSVGTSGEQFF. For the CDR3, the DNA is TGCAGCGTTGGGACTAGCGGGGAGCAGTTCTTC.